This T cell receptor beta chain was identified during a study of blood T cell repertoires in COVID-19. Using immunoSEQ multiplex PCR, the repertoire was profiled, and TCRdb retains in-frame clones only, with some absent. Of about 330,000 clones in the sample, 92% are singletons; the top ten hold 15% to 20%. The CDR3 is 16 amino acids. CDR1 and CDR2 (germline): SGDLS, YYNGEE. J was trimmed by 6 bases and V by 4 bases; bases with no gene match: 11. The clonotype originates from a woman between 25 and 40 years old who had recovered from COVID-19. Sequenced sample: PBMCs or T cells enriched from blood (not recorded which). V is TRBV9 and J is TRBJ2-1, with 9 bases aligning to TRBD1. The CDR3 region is CASSHQQGAEINEQFF. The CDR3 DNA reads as TGTGCCAGCAGCCACCAACAGGGGGCAGAAATCAATGAGCAGTTCTTC.